A selection of T cell receptor beta chains follows, all from one sample in a study of Graves' ophthalmopathy and Graves' hyperthyroidism. TCRdb re-analysed the multiplex PCR reads in MiXCR, keeping a single row per CDR3 protein. The table includes 500,000 to 700,000 distinct CDR3 sequences, approximately 21% detected once. Sequenced sample: peripheral blood. These receptor sequences come from a woman aged 18-29 years with stable Graves' hyperthyroidism. Some clones in this sample may be carry-over from other donors' samples. The CDR3 runs from the conserved cysteine through the conserved F or W. Fields, in order: D gene, V gene, J gene, clone size, CDR3 DNA, CDR3 protein. A D gene is named only where the DNA matches it firmly. Not every row has a clone size; where given, it reads once, few, many or a size class.

D gene: NA; V gene: TRBV18; J gene: TRBJ1-6; clone size: NA; CDR3 DNA: TGTGCCAGCTCACGGGACACCTATAATTCACCCCTCCACTTT; CDR3 protein: CASSRDTYNSPLHF
D gene: NA; V gene: TRBV28; J gene: TRBJ2-5; clone size: NA; CDR3 DNA: TGTGCCAGCAGTTCCGCGGGGGCGGGGATAAAGTTCGACCAGTACTTC; CDR3 protein: CASSSAGAGIKFDQYF
D gene: NA; V gene: TRBV19; J gene: TRBJ1-1; clone size: many; CDR3 DNA: TGTGCCAGTAGTATAGGAGGGGGTTCGGGGACTGAAGCTTTCTTT; CDR3 protein: CASSIGGGSGTEAFF
D gene: TRBD2; V gene: TRBV4-2; J gene: TRBJ2-5; clone size: many; CDR3 DNA: TGTGCCAGCAGCACAAAGCGGGGGGGCCAAGAGACCCAGTACTTC; CDR3 protein: CASSTKRGGQETQYF
D gene: TRBD2; V gene: TRBV27; J gene: TRBJ2-1; clone size: many; CDR3 DNA: TGTGCCAGCAGTTTAGAGTGGCTAGCGGGTAGGAATGAGCAGTTCTTC; CDR3 protein: CASSLEWLAGRNEQFF
D gene: TRBD2; V gene: TRBV12-3/TRBV12-4; J gene: TRBJ2-7; clone size: many; CDR3 DNA: TGTGCCAGCAGCTTACTAGCGGGGGTTTTGTACGAGCAGTACTTC; CDR3 protein: CASSLLAGVLYEQYF
D gene: NA; V gene: TRBV19; J gene: TRBJ2-5; clone size: many; CDR3 DNA: TGTGCCAGTAGTATAGGTAGCGGCCTAGGGACCCAGTACTTC; CDR3 protein: CASSIGSGLGTQYF
D gene: NA; V gene: TRBV12-3/TRBV12-4; J gene: TRBJ1-6; clone size: many; CDR3 DNA: TGTGCCAGCAGCTCGTATAATTCACCCCTCCACTTT; CDR3 protein: CASSSYNSPLHF
D gene: TRBD1; V gene: TRBV6-2/TRBV6-3; J gene: TRBJ2-7; clone size: many; CDR3 DNA: TGTGCCAGCATTCCGGGACAGGGAACCTACGAGCAGTACTTC; CDR3 protein: CASIPGQGTYEQYF
D gene: TRBD1; V gene: TRBV15; J gene: TRBJ1-5; clone size: many; CDR3 DNA: TGTGCCACCAGCAGATGGGACAGAGTGGAGCCCCAGCATTTT; CDR3 protein: CATSRWDRVEPQHF
D gene: NA; V gene: TRBV11-2; J gene: TRBJ1-5; clone size: NA; CDR3 DNA: TGTGCCAGCAGCTTAGTCCACATCGCCCAGCATTTT; CDR3 protein: CASSLVHIAQHF
D gene: TRBD1; V gene: TRBV20-1; J gene: TRBJ1-2; clone size: many; CDR3 DNA: TGCAGTGCTAGACCCCAGGGGGCGCAGTATGGCTACACCTTC; CDR3 protein: CSARPQGAQYGYTF
D gene: NA; V gene: TRBV6-1; J gene: TRBJ1-5; clone size: NA; CDR3 DNA: TGTGCCAGTCGTCTTACGGGGCCCCAGCATTTT; CDR3 protein: CASRLTGPQHF
D gene: NA; V gene: TRBV12-3/TRBV12-4; J gene: TRBJ2-3; clone size: many; CDR3 DNA: TGTGCCAGCGAGCTAGCCTCCGCATCTAGCACAGATACGCAGTATTTT; CDR3 protein: CASELASASSTDTQYF
D gene: TRBD1; V gene: TRBV11-2; J gene: TRBJ1-6; clone size: many; CDR3 DNA: TGTGCCAGCAGCTTTTCGACAGGGGCCAGTTCACCCCTCCACTTT; CDR3 protein: CASSFSTGASSPLHF
D gene: TRBD2; V gene: TRBV5-1; J gene: TRBJ2-7; clone size: many; CDR3 DNA: TGCGCCAGCACGACTAGCGGGGGCCTACTTCCCCCCTACGAGCAGTACTTC; CDR3 protein: CASTTSGGLLPPYEQYF
D gene: NA; V gene: TRBV27; J gene: TRBJ1-2; clone size: NA; CDR3 DNA: TGTGCCAGCAGTCCCCTAACAGGCGGCTATGGCTACACCTTC; CDR3 protein: CASSPLTGGYGYTF
D gene: TRBD1; V gene: TRBV6-1; J gene: TRBJ1-6; clone size: NA; CDR3 DNA: TGTGCCAGCATGGGACAGAATAATTCACCCCTCCACTTT; CDR3 protein: CASMGQNNSPLHF
D gene: TRBD2; V gene: TRBV11-2; J gene: TRBJ2-5; clone size: few; CDR3 DNA: TGTGCCAGCAGCTTAGTCCCCGCCGGGACTAGTCCTGAAGAGACCCAGTACTTC; CDR3 protein: CASSLVPAGTSPEETQYF
D gene: TRBD2; V gene: TRBV20-1; J gene: TRBJ2-7; clone size: many; CDR3 DNA: TGCAGTGTTATTCGGGCTAGCGGGAGGTACGAGCAGTACTTC; CDR3 protein: CSVIRASGRYEQYF
D gene: TRBD2; V gene: TRBV6-1; J gene: TRBJ2-7; clone size: many; CDR3 DNA: TGTGCCAGCAGTGCGACTAGCGGGAGCTACGAGCAGTACTTC; CDR3 protein: CASSATSGSYEQYF
D gene: TRBD1; V gene: TRBV5-1; J gene: TRBJ1-3; clone size: NA; CDR3 DNA: TGCGCCAGCAGCCTATACGGGACAGATGGAAACACCATATGTTTT; CDR3 protein: CASSLYGTDGNTICF
D gene: NA; V gene: TRBV27; J gene: TRBJ2-7; clone size: many; CDR3 DNA: TGTGCCAGCAGTGACCGGGACTGGTCCTACGAGCAGTACTTC; CDR3 protein: CASSDRDWSYEQYF
D gene: NA; V gene: TRBV25-1; J gene: TRBJ1-5; clone size: many; CDR3 DNA: TGTGCCAGCAGACAGGATAGCAATCAGCCCCAGCATTTT; CDR3 protein: CASRQDSNQPQHF
D gene: TRBD2; V gene: TRBV27; J gene: TRBJ2-5; clone size: many; CDR3 DNA: TGTGCCAGCAGTTACCTGACTAGCGGGGGGGCCGAGACCCAGTACTTC; CDR3 protein: CASSYLTSGGAETQYF
D gene: NA; V gene: TRBV12-3/TRBV12-4; J gene: TRBJ2-6; clone size: few; CDR3 DNA: TGTGCCAGCAGACTCCACGGGGCTGGGGCCAACGTCCTGACTTTC; CDR3 protein: CASRLHGAGANVLTF
D gene: TRBD1; V gene: TRBV20-1; J gene: TRBJ1-3; clone size: many; CDR3 DNA: TGCAGTGTTACCCAGGACAGGGGCTCTGGAAACACCATATATTTT; CDR3 protein: CSVTQDRGSGNTIYF
D gene: TRBD1; V gene: TRBV7-8; J gene: TRBJ2-5; clone size: NA; CDR3 DNA: TGTGCCAGCAGGGCCGGGACAGGGGGCGCGGAGGGGGAGACCCAGTACTTC; CDR3 protein: CASRAGTGGAEGETQYF
D gene: NA; V gene: TRBV12-3/TRBV12-4; J gene: TRBJ1-1; clone size: many; CDR3 DNA: TGTGCCAGCAGTTCTTGGGACATTTTTGGGGCGATGAACACTGAAGCTTTCTTT; CDR3 protein: CASSSWDIFGAMNTEAFF
D gene: NA; V gene: TRBV2; J gene: TRBJ1-2; clone size: once; CDR3 DNA: TGTGCCAGCAGTGAATCAGGACAACAGGTCGGCTACACCTTC; CDR3 protein: CASSESGQQVGYTF
D gene: NA; V gene: TRBV14; J gene: TRBJ2-7; clone size: many; CDR3 DNA: TGTGCCAGCAGCCAAGGATGGGGTACCTACGAGCAGTACTTC; CDR3 protein: CASSQGWGTYEQYF
D gene: NA; V gene: TRBV5-1; J gene: TRBJ2-5; clone size: NA; CDR3 DNA: TGCGCCAGCAGCTTAGTTTCCAACTACCAGGGATTCGGAGAGACCCAGTACTTC; CDR3 protein: CASSLVSNYQGFGETQYF
D gene: NA; V gene: TRBV12-3/TRBV12-4; J gene: TRBJ2-5; clone size: many; CDR3 DNA: TGTGCCAGCAGGATCCGGGACGGTGGGGAGACCCAGTACTTC; CDR3 protein: CASRIRDGGETQYF
D gene: NA; V gene: TRBV14; J gene: TRBJ1-3; clone size: NA; CDR3 DNA: TGTGCCAGCAGCGGGGCCTACTCTGGAAACACCATATATTTT; CDR3 protein: CASSGAYSGNTIYF
D gene: NA; V gene: TRBV12-3/TRBV12-4; J gene: TRBJ2-7; clone size: NA; CDR3 DNA: TGTGCCAGCAGTTCCCGGGACAAGGCCTACGAGCAGTACTTC; CDR3 protein: CASSSRDKAYEQYF
D gene: NA; V gene: TRBV12-3/TRBV12-4; J gene: TRBJ1-5; clone size: many; CDR3 DNA: TGTGCCAGCAGACTCGGGACGGGCAATCAGCCCCAGCATTTT; CDR3 protein: CASRLGTGNQPQHF
D gene: NA; V gene: TRBV6-1; J gene: TRBJ1-3; clone size: NA; CDR3 DNA: TGTGCCAGCAGTGAGACAATGCCCAACCCTGGAAACACCATATATTTT; CDR3 protein: CASSETMPNPGNTIYF
D gene: NA; V gene: TRBV29-1; J gene: TRBJ1-3; clone size: many; CDR3 DNA: TGCAGCGTTGGGACAGCGTCTGGAAACACCATATATTTT; CDR3 protein: CSVGTASGNTIYF
D gene: NA; V gene: TRBV12-3/TRBV12-4; J gene: TRBJ2-5; clone size: many; CDR3 DNA: TGTGCCAGCAGTCCAACCCCTGGACAGCAAGAGACCCAGTACTTC; CDR3 protein: CASSPTPGQQETQYF